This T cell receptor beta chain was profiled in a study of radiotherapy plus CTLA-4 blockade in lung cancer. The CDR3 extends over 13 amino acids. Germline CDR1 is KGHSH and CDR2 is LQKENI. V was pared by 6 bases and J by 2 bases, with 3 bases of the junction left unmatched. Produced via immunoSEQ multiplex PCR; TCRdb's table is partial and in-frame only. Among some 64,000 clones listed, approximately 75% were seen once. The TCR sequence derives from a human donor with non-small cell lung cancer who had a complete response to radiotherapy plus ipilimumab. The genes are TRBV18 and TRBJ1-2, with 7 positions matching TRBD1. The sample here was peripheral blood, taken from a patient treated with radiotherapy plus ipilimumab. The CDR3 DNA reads TGTGCCAGCTCGTCGGGACAGAACTATGGCTACACCTTC. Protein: CASSSGQNYGYTF. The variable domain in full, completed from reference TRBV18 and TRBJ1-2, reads NAGVMQNPRHLVRRRGQEARLRCSPMKGHSHVYWYRQLPEEGLKFMVYLQKENIIDESGMPKERFSAEFPKEGPSILRIQQVVRGDSAAYFCASSSGQNYGYTFGSGTRLTVV.